The 30 T cell receptor beta chains in this list originate from one sample, sequenced in a study of cytomegalovirus exposure and HLA in healthy donors (TCRdb year 2017). Library construction relied on the immunoSEQ multiplex PCR assay. For the multiplex PCR, a mixture combining 60 forward primers for TCR Vbeta segments and 13 reverse primers for TCR Jbeta segments was used. The immuneACCESS repertoire file appears here via TCRdb, limited to in-frame rearrangements. These files lack a portion of the clones; in checked studies, under half of the deficit traces to unresolved V genes, and the cause of the others is not known. For this sample there are 190,000 or so clones; 70% to 85% appear just once. The ten largest account for about 0.092% of the sample. Sequenced material: PBMCs. These receptors were taken from a boy aged 2 to 9 in good health and CMV-seronegative.

The gene calls are TRBV6-5 and TRBJ1-2; a weak D match, TRBD1 (6 bases). The CDR3 loop spans 12 amino acids. V was cut by 6 bases and J by 8 bases, with 13 bases left in between. The V gene's germline CDR1 is MNHEY and CDR2 SVGAGI. This CDR3 is CASSLTGRGYTF. In nucleotides, the CDR3 is TGTGCCAGCAGCCTAACAGGGCGGGGCTACACCTTC.

The V and J genes are TRBV29-1 and TRBJ1-4, with 8 bases matching TRBD1. The CDR3 sequence is 13 residues long. CDR1 SQVTM and CDR2 ANQGSEA come from the germline V gene. V lost 7 bases to trimming and J lost 7 bases; unmatched junction nucleotides: 8. CDR3 sequence reads: CSGVRGQSEKLFF. CDR3 nucleotide sequence: TGCAGCGGGGTCAGGGGGCAGAGTGAAAAACTGTTTTTT.

CDR3 in amino acids: CASSLTGSYGYTF. In DNA form, the CDR3 reads TGTGCCAGCAGTTTGACAGGGTCATATGGCTACACCTTC. V is TRBV27 and J is TRBJ1-2, with 7 positions matching TRBD1. Germline trimming cut 3 bases from V and 5 bases from J; bases unmatched to any gene: 3. This CDR3 comprises 13 residues. In germline, CDR1 is MNHEY, CDR2 SMNVEV (reference sequence).

This chain connects TRBV7-2 to TRBJ2-7, with D unclear. Germline V gene lookup returns CDR1 SGHTA and CDR2 FQGNSA. There are 15 residues in the CDR3. The V end was cut by 1 base, the J end by 3 bases, with 13 bases between. The CDR3 DNA is TGTGCCAGCAGCTTAGATATGGTGCAGAACTACGAGCAGTACTTC. It translates to CASSLDMVQNYEQYF.

This sequence joins TRBV7-9 and TRBJ2-1, with 14 nucleotides matching TRBD2. Germline V gives CDR1 SEHNR, CDR2 FQNEAQ (reference sequence). The CDR3 covers 18 residues. J gave up 8 bases and V 7 bases, and 16 bases lay outside the gene matches. CDR3 coding DNA: TGTGCCAGCACCACCTACAAGACTAGCGGGGGGGCGAGGGATGAGCAGTTCTTC. It codes for CASTTYKTSGGARDEQFF. Together with reference TRBV7-9 and TRBJ2-1, the CDR3 gives the full variable domain: DTGVSQNPRHKITKRGQNVTFRCDPISEHNRLYWYRQTLGQGPEFLTYFQNEAQLEKSRLLSDRFSAERPKGSFSTLEIQRTEQGDSAMYLCASTTYKTSGGARDEQFFGPGTRLTVL.

The rearrangement links TRBV2 to TRBJ2-3, with TRBD2 matching 7 bases. The CDR3 contains 18 residues. Germline CDR1 and CDR2: SNHLY and FYNNEI. The V gene end was trimmed by 3 bases and the J gene end by 1 base; junction bases not matched to a gene: 13. CDR3 sequence (DNA): TGTGCCAGCAGTGAGTTGGGGGGGGTTTTTTTAGGCACAGATACGCAGTATTTT. Encoded protein: CASSELGGVFLGTDTQYF.

The chain is built from TRBV19 and TRBJ1-2; D gene unclear. Per germline, CDR1 LNHDA and CDR2 SQIVND (reference sequence). V lost 2 bases to trimming and J lost 3 bases, with 7 bases between them. The CDR3 length is 13 residues. The CDR3 DNA follows: TGTGCCAGTAGTATAACTGGGCACTATGGCTACACCTTC. Translating gives CASSITGHYGYTF.

The chain couples TRBV7-2 to TRBJ2-7; D remains ambiguous. V lost 3 bases, J lost 5 bases, and 8 bases lay in between. The germline gives CDR1 SGHTA, CDR2 FQGNSA. The CDR3 contains 12 residues. CDR3 DNA: TGTGCCAGCAGCTTCGACTTCAACGAGCAGTACTTC. Residues: CASSFDFNEQYF.

The V and J genes are TRBV7-9 and TRBJ2-7; D perhaps matches TRBD1 (6 bases). V gave up 5 bases and J gave up 5 bases, with 19 bases separating them. Per germline, CDR1 SEHNR and CDR2 FQNEAQ (reference sequence). The CDR3 has 15 residues. CDR3: CASSAPYRESNEQYF. The CDR3 DNA reads as TGTGCCAGCAGCGCTCCGTACAGGGAGTCTAACGAGCAGTACTTC. The full variable domain, in which reference TRBV7-9 and TRBJ2-7 provide the parts outside the CDR3, is DTGVSQNPRHKITKRGQNVTFRCDPISEHNRLYWYRQTLGQGPEFLTYFQNEAQLEKSRLLSDRFSAERPKGSFSTLEIQRTEQGDSAMYLCASSAPYRESNEQYFGPGTRLTVT.

This clone has a handful of counts. The genes are TRBV11-2 and TRBJ1-5; 7 bases align to TRBD1. Germline V CDR1 and CDR2: SGHAT, FQNNGV. The CDR3 sequence is 14 residues long. With 5 bases clipped from V and 3 bases from J, the junction kept 4 bases outside the gene matches. CDR3 sequence reads: CASSQTGPNQPQHF. The DNA of the CDR3 is TGTGCCAGCAGCCAGACAGGGCCCAATCAGCCCCAGCATTTT.

The chain has TRBV7-9 and TRBJ1-2, with TRBD1 identical over 10 bases. V gave up 2 bases and J gave up 8 bases; unmatched junction bases: 8. Germline V lookup: CDR1 SEHNR, CDR2 FQNEAQ (reference sequence). The CDR3 spans 15 residues. In nucleotides, the CDR3 is TGTGCCAGCAGCTTACACCGACAGGGGGCTAGCGGCTACACCTTC. This translates into CASSLHRQGASGYTF.

DNA for the CDR3: TGTGCCAGCAGCTTACTACTAGCCCAGGAGACCCAGTACTTC. Translation: CASSLLLAQETQYF. The chain carries TRBV7-2 and TRBJ2-5; D may be TRBD2 (6 bases). The CDR3 totals 14 residues. The germline CDR1 and CDR2 sequences are SGHTA and FQGNSA. The V gene lost 2 bases and the J gene lost 5 bases, with 12 bases spanning the gap.

The count of this clone is one. V usage is TRBV5-6 and J usage is TRBJ1-2; 8 bases line up with TRBD1. CDR1 and CDR2 (germline): SGHDT, YYEEEE. The CDR3 spans 16 residues. J gave up 0 bases and V 5 bases, and 9 bases lay outside the gene matches. CDR3 region: CASRLDTGGANYGYTF. The CDR3 DNA reads as TGTGCCAGCAGGCTGGATACAGGGGGAGCTAACTATGGCTACACCTTC. Filled out from reference TRBV5-6 and TRBJ1-2, the complete variable domain reads DAGVTQSPTHLIKTRGQQVTLRCSPKSGHDTVSWYQQALGQGPQFIFQYYEEEERQRGNFPDRFSGHQFPNYSSELNVNALLLGDSALYLCASRLDTGGANYGYTFGSGTRLTVV.

This rearrangement joins TRBV2 to TRBJ2-7; D gene uncertain. The germline V gene encodes CDR1 SNHLY and CDR2 FYNNEI. The CDR3 totals 13 residues. The CDR3, as DNA: TGTGCTTCAACATTAGACACATACTACGAGCAGTACTTC. Protein product: CASTLDTYYEQYF.

The CDR3 DNA reads as TGCGCCAGCAGCTCACTGGGACTAGCTTCCGATACGCAGTATTTT. Its translation is CASSSLGLASDTQYF. This chain joins TRBV5-1 and TRBJ2-3; 9 positions agree with TRBD2. The CDR3 runs to 15 residues. Germline V gene data show CDR1 as SGHRS and CDR2 as YFSETQ. Unmatched junction bases numbered 8, after V lost 3 bases and J lost 6 bases.

The chain has TRBV15 and TRBJ2-7, with 7 nucleotides matching TRBD1. Germline V gene data show CDR1 as LNHNV and CDR2 as YYDKDF (reference sequence). This CDR3 is 14 amino acids long. V was pared by 2 bases and J by 2 bases, with 3 bases of the junction left unmatched. The CDR3: CATSRLQGPYEQYF. Written as DNA, the CDR3 is TGTGCCACCAGCAGACTACAGGGGCCCTACGAGCAGTACTTC.

The V and J genes are TRBV5-4 and TRBJ2-1, with TRBD2 matching over 7 bases. The CDR3 runs to 13 residues. The V segment lost 3 bases and the J segment 10 bases; nucleotides outside the gene matches: 7. From germline, CDR1 is SGHNT and CDR2 YYREEE (reference sequence). This CDR3 is CASSWTRTREQFF. DNA of the CDR3: TGTGCCAGCAGCTGGACCCGGACTAGAGAGCAGTTCTTC.

This chain joins TRBV7-9 and TRBJ1-2; D remains ambiguous. CDR3 size: 13 residues. V was shortened by 5 bases and J by 3 bases, with 10 bases between the two germline ends. Germline V gives CDR1 SEHNR, CDR2 FQNEAQ (reference sequence). The CDR3 is CASSPSQDYGYTF. DNA for the CDR3: TGTGCCAGCAGCCCGTCTCAGGACTATGGCTACACCTTC.

The chain couples TRBV4-1 to TRBJ2-2, with D uncertain. With 4 bases removed from V and 3 bases from J, the gap between germline ends came to 12 bases. The CDR3 is made up of 15 amino acids. The germline CDR1 and CDR2 sequences are MGHRA and YSYEKL. CDR3 sequence (DNA): TGCGCCAGCAGCCCATTAAACGGGTACACCGGGGAGCTGTTTTTT. Amino acid sequence: CASSPLNGYTGELFF.

In DNA form, the CDR3 reads TGTGCCAGCAGCGCAGGCGGACACTACTACGAGCAGTACTTC. This sequence encodes CASSAGGHYYEQYF. This sequence joins TRBV7-9 and TRBJ2-7; weak D call: TRBD1 (5 bases). Trimming took off 5 bases at V and 3 bases at J, with 14 bases between the two ends. This CDR3 has 14 amino acids. Germline CDR1 reads SEHNR; CDR2 reads FQNEAQ (reference sequence).

This chain connects TRBV7-9 to TRBJ2-1; tentatively, D is TRBD2 (6 bases). The CDR3 is 16 residues long. Germline CDR1 reads SEHNR; CDR2 reads FQNEAQ (reference sequence). The germline V and J ends were trimmed by 5 bases and 4 bases, with 18 bases remaining between them. The CDR3 protein is CASSPRAGTSYNEQFF. In nucleotides, the CDR3 is TGTGCCAGCAGCCCTAGGGCGGGAACGAGTTACAATGAGCAGTTCTTC. Complete variable domain (other parts from reference TRBV7-9 and TRBJ2-1): DTGVSQNPRHKITKRGQNVTFRCDPISEHNRLYWYRQTLGQGPEFLTYFQNEAQLEKSRLLSDRFSAERPKGSFSTLEIQRTEQGDSAMYLCASSPRAGTSYNEQFFGPGTRLTVL.

The chain has TRBV6-6 and TRBJ1-2, with D tentatively TRBD1 (6 bases). Germline CDR1 is MNHNY and CDR2 is SVGAGI (reference sequence). The CDR3 covers 13 residues. Deletions cut 4 bases from V and 7 bases from J, with 13 bases between. The CDR3: CASSFEGGFGYTF. In DNA, the CDR3 is TGTGCCAGCAGTTTCGAAGGGGGTTTTGGCTACACCTTC.

This rearrangement joins TRBV4-3 to TRBJ1-1; D ambiguous. Germline V CDR1 and CDR2: LGHNA, YSLEER. The CDR3 sequence is 10 residues long. V lost 9 bases, J lost 8 bases, and 10 bases lay in between. The CDR3 coding sequence is TGCGCCAGGATACACCCAGAAGCTTTCTTT. Protein product: CARIHPEAFF.

The chain employs TRBV15 and TRBJ1-5; perhaps TRBD1 as D (5 bases). The CDR3 extends over 17 amino acids. The ends were cut back, 0 bases at V and 6 bases at J, with 18 bases in the middle. Per germline, CDR1 LNHNV and CDR2 YYDKDF (reference sequence). The CDR3 nucleotides read TGTGCCACCAGCAGAGATCTTGTGGGATCGGGGGGTCAGCCCCAGCATTTT. Translating it yields CATSRDLVGSGGQPQHF. The full variable domain, rest sourced from reference TRBV15 and TRBJ1-5, is DAMVIQNPRYQVTQFGKPVTLSCSQTLNHNVMYWYQQKSSQAPKLLFHYYDKDFNNEADTPDNFQSRRPNTSFCFLDIRSPGLGDTAMYLCATSRDLVGSGGQPQHFGDGTRLSIL.

The sample holds one count of this clone. The J gene is TRBJ1-1, the V gene TRBV19; possibly TRBD1 for D (6 bases). V lost 4 bases and J lost 4, with 13 bases in between. Per the germline V gene, CDR1 is LNHDA and CDR2 is SQIVND (reference sequence). This CDR3 has 14 residues. The CDR3 region has the DNA TGTGCCAGTAGTACAGGGGTGCAGGGCACTGAAGCTTTCTTT. This encodes CASSTGVQGTEAFF.

This clone appeared a few times. The CDR3 sequence is CASSLARGANYGYTF. For the CDR3, the DNA is TGTGCCAGCAGCTTAGCTCGGGGGGCTAACTATGGCTACACCTTC. This chain connects TRBV7-2 to TRBJ1-2; a weak D match, TRBD1 (5 bases). This CDR3 has 15 amino acids. V was cut by 0 bases and J by 0 bases, with 8 bases left in between. Germline V gene data show CDR1 as SGHTA and CDR2 as FQGNSA.

The gene calls are TRBV4-3 and TRBJ1-2, with D possibly matching TRBD1 (6 bases). Germline CDR1 and CDR2: LGHNA and YSLEER. Trimming removed 0 bases at V and 3 bases at J, with 17 bases between. The CDR3 has 17 residues. In DNA, the CDR3 is TGCGCCAGCAGCCAAGAGACTAGGGGGGGCGCCGACTATGGCTACACCTTC. Encoded protein: CASSQETRGGADYGYTF.

This clone was seen only once. The chain joins TRBV5-4 to TRBJ2-5; D is uncertain. V shed 1 base and J shed 0 bases, with 4 bases lying between them. CDR3 length: 13 residues. Germline CDR1 is SGHNT and CDR2 is YYREEE (reference sequence). As DNA, the CDR3 is TGTGCCAGCAGCTTGTTCTACCAAGAGACCCAGTACTTC. Residues: CASSLFYQETQYF.

V is TRBV6-6 and J is TRBJ2-7; D perhaps matches TRBD1 (5 bases). This CDR3 comprises 13 residues. Trimming took 2 bases from V and 2 from J, leaving 7 bases between them. Germline-derived CDR1 and CDR2 are MNHNY and SVGAGI (reference sequence). The CDR3 is CASSYKGAYEQYF. As DNA, the CDR3 is TGTGCCAGCAGTTACAAAGGGGCCTACGAGCAGTACTTC.

This clone was seen a single time. This chain connects TRBV6-5 to TRBJ2-1; the D gene is possibly TRBD2 (6 bases). Germline lookup yields CDR1 MNHEY and CDR2 SVGAGI. The CDR3 contains 15 residues. Trimming pared 0 bases from V and 6 bases from J, leaving 12 bases between. The CDR3 DNA sequence: TGTGCCAGCAGTTACTCAACCCTGGGAGGCAATGAGCAGTTCTTC. As protein: CASSYSTLGGNEQFF.